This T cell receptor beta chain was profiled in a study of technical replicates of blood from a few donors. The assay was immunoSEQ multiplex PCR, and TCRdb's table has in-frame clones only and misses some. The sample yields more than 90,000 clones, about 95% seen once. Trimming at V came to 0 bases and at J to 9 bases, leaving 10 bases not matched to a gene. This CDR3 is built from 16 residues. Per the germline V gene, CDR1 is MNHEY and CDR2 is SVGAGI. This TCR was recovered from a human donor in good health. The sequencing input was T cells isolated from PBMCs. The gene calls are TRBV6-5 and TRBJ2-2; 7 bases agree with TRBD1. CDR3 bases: TGTGCCAGCAGTTACTCGAGGGGGCGCCTATCCAGGGAGCTGTTTTTT. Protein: CASSYSRGRLSRELFF.